The clone carrying this TCR beta chain came up many times. Its antigen is not known. At one end, the junction sequence differs from germline, possibly due to a read error. CDR3 regions were amplified by Arm-PCR using iRepertoire HTBI primers to build TCR beta libraries. MiXCR, run by TCRdb on the multiplex PCR reads, gives a single entry per CDR3 protein. Counted here are about 470,000 distinct CDR3 sequences, 15% to 20% occurring once; the ten biggest clones make up over 9%. Noted time point: newly diagnosed GD, antithyroid drugs for less than 3 months. Following extraction of RNA from PBMCs, that RNA was used to make the TCR library. The source of the sample is a study of regulatory T cells in long-lasting Graves disease. Study-wide results and caveats: Study of thyroid tissue was not done, with only peripheral blood studied.

This CDR3 comprises 13 residues. CDR1 SGHRS and CDR2 YFSETQ come from the germline V gene. The same sample was also studied in work on T cells in Graves' hyperthyroidism and ophthalmopathy.

The clonotype originates from a man in his forties with Graves disease. Sample: peripheral blood mononuclear cells (PBMCs), taken at new diagnosis, from a patient treated with antithyroid drugs. The chain combines TRBV5-1 with TRBJ2-1; a weak D match, TRBD2 (7 bases). DNA for the CDR3: TGCGCCAGCAAGGGGGACTACTACAATGAGCAGTTCTTT. The encoded protein is CASKGDYYNEQFF.